This T cell receptor beta chain was documented in a study of blood T cell repertoires in COVID-19. Study background: The study drew acute and convalescent COVID-19 samples from the United States, Italy and Spain. The analysed material was cDNA or gDNA that came from T cells, B-cell-depleted T cells, or PBMCs.

CDR3 size: 13 residues. CDR1 is MNHNY and CDR2 is SVGAGI in the germline V gene (reference sequence). V was pared by 4 bases and J by 6 bases, with 13 bases between. Study processing details: It was from reference gene primer amplification that nucleated cell counts were estimated. Some clones are missing from TCRdb's copy, which holds only in-frame ones; the method was immunoSEQ multiplex PCR. V and J calls and clone size are copied from that table; D and trimming were computed from the DNA. The sample holds roughly 81,000 clones, roughly 86% seen once. This receptor was taken from a man between 35 and 55 years old with acute or convalescent COVID-19. The chain recombines TRBV6-6 with TRBJ2-7; D is possibly TRBD2 (5 bases). The specimen was peripheral blood. The CDR3 DNA sequence: TGTGCCAGCAGTTCCGCGTTCAGCGGCGAGCAGTACTTC. Its translation is CASSSAFSGEQYF.